Presented here are 10 T cell receptor beta chains from one specimen sequenced in a study of blood T cell repertoires in COVID-19. TCRdb keeps only in-frame clones here, not all; method: immunoSEQ multiplex PCR. The sample consists of approximately 530,000 clones, about 89% of them appearing once. Sequencing input: peripheral blood. All receptors come from a woman between 45 and 65 years old with COVID-19, enrolled during active disease.

This rearrangement joins TRBV7-6 to TRBJ2-3; 14 nucleotides match TRBD2. Unmatched junction bases numbered 17, after V lost 3 bases and J lost 3 bases. The CDR3 consists of 21 residues. CDR1 is SGHVS and CDR2 is FNYEAQ in the germline V gene. The CDR3 coding sequence is TGTGCCAGCAGCTTCGGAGCCGGGACTAGCGGGGGTTTTGGCCAGACAGATACGCAGTATTTT. Encoded protein: CASSFGAGTSGGFGQTDTQYF.

The sample holds one count of this clone. The gene calls are TRBV11-2 and TRBJ2-2; no firm D call. CDR1 is SGHAT, CDR2 FQNNGV, per germline. The CDR3 is made up of 14 amino acids. V lost 4 bases and J lost 0, with 6 bases in between. For the CDR3, the DNA is TGTGCCAGCAGCTCCCAGACGAACACCGGGGAGCTGTTTTTT. This gives the protein CASSSQTNTGELFF.

The chain employs TRBV7-3 and TRBJ2-3; TRBD2 matches 8 bases. The CDR3 loop spans 15 amino acids. Per the germline V gene, CDR1 is SGHTA and CDR2 is FQGTGA. J lost 7 bases, V lost 0 bases, and 6 bases had no gene match. CDR3 coding DNA: TGTGCCAGCAGCTTAACAGCGGGGGCGCAAAATACGCAGTATTTT. Translated: CASSLTAGAQNTQYF.

J is TRBJ2-7 and V is TRBV27; 7 nucleotides align to TRBD1. With 3 bases clipped from V and 5 bases from J, the junction kept 10 bases outside the gene matches. The CDR3 has 15 residues. Germline V gene lookup returns CDR1 MNHEY and CDR2 SMNVEV (reference sequence). The CDR3 region is CASSFLPPGTDEQYF. CDR3 sequence (DNA): TGTGCCAGCAGTTTCTTGCCCCCCGGGACAGACGAGCAGTACTTC.

Only one count was recorded for this clone. In nucleotides, the CDR3 is TGTGCCAGCAGCCAAGGGTACAGATACACTGAAGCTTTCTTT. As protein: CASSQGYRYTEAFF. J is TRBJ1-1 and V is TRBV3-1 (or the pseudogene TRBV3-2); no reliable D call. V was shortened by 1 base and J by 3 bases, with 9 bases between the two germline ends. The CDR3 is 14 amino acids. Germline CDR1 LGHDT, CDR2 YNNKEL (reference sequence).

The V gene is TRBV5-1, the J gene TRBJ1-6; 7 positions agree with TRBD1. This CDR3 has 15 residues. V shed 4 bases and J 10 bases; nucleotides not matched to a gene: 11. Germline CDR1 SGHRS, CDR2 YFSETQ. CDR3 residues: CASSQQPTGESPLHF. The CDR3 DNA is TGCGCCAGCAGCCAACAACCTACAGGGGAATCACCCCTCCACTTT.

The chain uses TRBV3-1 (or the pseudogene TRBV3-2) and TRBJ2-2, with no clear D. The CDR3 consists of 16 residues. Per germline, CDR1 LGHDT and CDR2 YNNKEL (reference sequence). Trimming left V 6 bases short and J 5 bases short, with 19 bases between. The CDR3 DNA follows: TGTGCCAGCAGTCAAACCCACTACCTAGGTACCGGGGAGCTGTTTTTT. Its translation: CASSQTHYLGTGELFF.

The rearrangement joins TRBV7-8 to TRBJ2-3; D possibly corresponds to TRBD1 (8 bases). Germline CDR1 and CDR2: SGHVS and FQNEAQ. This CDR3 comprises 16 residues. V dropped 1 base and J dropped 3 bases, with 14 bases sitting between them. The CDR3 sequence: CASSLVTGGGTDTQYF. As DNA, the CDR3 is TGTGCCAGCAGCTTAGTAACAGGGGGAGGGACAGATACGCAGTATTTT.

V gene TRBV9 combines with J gene TRBJ2-3; maybe TRBD2 (7 bases). CDR1 is SGDLS, CDR2 YYNGEE, per germline. The CDR3 spans 13 residues. Deletions cut 4 bases from V and 6 bases from J, with 12 bases between. Here the CDR3 DNA reads TGTGCCAGCAGCCGCGGGGGCGCGGATACGCAGTATTTT. Translation: CASSRGGADTQYF. Supplemented by reference TRBV9 and TRBJ2-3, the full variable domain reads DSGVTQTPKHLITATGQRVTLRCSPRSGDLSVYWYQQSLDQGLQFLIQYYNGEERAKGNILERFSAQQFPDLHSELNLSSLELGDSALYFCASSRGGADTQYFGPGTRLTVL.

The chain recombines TRBV6-6 with TRBJ1-2; D is ambiguous. Trimming stripped 5 bases from V and 0 bases from J, with 16 bases between. The V gene's germline CDR1 is MNHNY and CDR2 SVGAGI (reference sequence). This CDR3 region has 16 residues. Written as DNA, the CDR3 is TGTGCCAGCAGTCCCTCCCTTGAACACACTAACTATGGCTACACCTTC. Amino acids: CASSPSLEHTNYGYTF.